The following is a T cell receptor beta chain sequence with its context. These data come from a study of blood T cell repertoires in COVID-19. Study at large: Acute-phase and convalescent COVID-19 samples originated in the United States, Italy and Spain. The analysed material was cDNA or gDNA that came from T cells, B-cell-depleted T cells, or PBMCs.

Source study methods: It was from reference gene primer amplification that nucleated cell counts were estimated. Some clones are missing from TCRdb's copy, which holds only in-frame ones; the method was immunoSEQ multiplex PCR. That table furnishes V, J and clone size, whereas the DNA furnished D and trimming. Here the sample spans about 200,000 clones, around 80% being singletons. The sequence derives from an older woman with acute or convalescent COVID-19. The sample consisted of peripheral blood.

CDR3 loop: CAISEARGRGDEQFF. The CDR3 bases are TGTGCCATCAGTGAGGCTCGCGGGAGGGGGGATGAGCAGTTCTTC. The rearrangement joins TRBV10-3 to TRBJ2-1; 9 bases line up with TRBD2. This CDR3 spans 15 amino acids. The germline V gene encodes CDR1 ENHRY and CDR2 SYGVKD. Trimming cost V 2 bases and J 8 bases; bases outside gene matches: 7.